Listed below are T cell receptor beta chains from one sample, sequenced in a study of cytomegalovirus exposure and HLA in healthy donors. Here immunoSEQ multiplex PCR was the method, and the copy in TCRdb shows in-frame clones only, minus some. The table lists 85,000 to 100,000 clones, roughly 76% of them singletons, with roughly 7.7% in the top ten. Sequencing was carried out using PBMCs. The receptors originated from a human donor in good health. CDR3s include the opening cysteine and the closing phenylalanine or tryptophan. The D gene is left open where the match is weak. A clone size is listed for some rows: how often the clone was seen (once, few, many), or a class if it is expanded.

>once|TRBV5-1|TRBD2|TRBJ2-7
CASSLTSGSYEQYF
TGCGCCAGCAGCTTGACTAGCGGCTCCTACGAGCAGTACTTC
>-|TRBV27|-|TRBJ2-7
CASSPDRVAYEQYF
TGTGCCAGCAGTCCGGACAGAGTCGCCTACGAGCAGTACTTC
>-|TRBV27|TRBD1|TRBJ2-7
CASRTTGDYEQYF
TGTGCCAGCAGGACGACAGGGGACTACGAGCAGTACTTC
>-|TRBV19|-|TRBJ2-2
CASSISKGERTGELFF
TGTGCCAGTAGTATTTCCAAAGGGGAAAGGACCGGGGAGCTGTTTTTT
>-|TRBV7-9|TRBD1|TRBJ2-1
CASRGWTGEREQFF
TGTGCCAGCAGGGGATGGACAGGGGAACGTGAGCAGTTCTTC
>few|TRBV2|TRBD2|TRBJ2-5
CASSLGLAGGYQETQYF
TGTGCCAGCAGCTTGGGACTAGCGGGAGGCTACCAAGAGACCCAGTACTTC
>few|TRBV25-1|TRBD1|TRBJ1-1
CASMETGAYTEAFF
TGTGCCAGTATGGAAACAGGGGCCTACACTGAAGCTTTCTTT
>-|TRBV13|-|TRBJ2-1
CASSPSRNEQFF
TGTGCCAGCAGCCCTTCGCGCAATGAGCAGTTCTTC
>-|TRBV9|TRBD2|TRBJ2-3
CASRGTSITDTQYF
TGTGCCAGTCGTGGGACTAGTATAACAGATACGCAGTATTTT
>-|TRBV29-1|-|TRBJ2-7
CSVGVGGWSYEQYF
TGCAGCGTTGGGGTCGGAGGATGGTCCTACGAGCAGTACTTC
>once|TRBV11-2|-|TRBJ2-4
CASSLVQGQNIQYF
TGTGCCAGCAGCTTAGTCCAGGGCCAAAACATTCAGTACTTC
>once|TRBV21-1|-|TRBJ2-5
CASSKGSGLAAQETQYF
TGTGCCAGCAGCAAAGGAAGTGGACTAGCGGCACAAGAGACCCAGTACTTC
>-|TRBV19|TRBD1|TRBJ2-5
CASSIRDRAGETQYF
TGTGCCAGTAGTATACGGGACAGGGCCGGGGAGACCCAGTACTTC
>-|TRBV5-1|TRBD2|TRBJ2-1
CASSFSGASYNEQFF
TGCGCCAGCAGCTTCAGCGGGGCCTCCTACAATGAGCAGTTCTTC
>-|TRBV6-6|TRBD1|TRBJ1-2
CASSSPGQGNYGYTF
TGTGCCAGCAGTTCACCGGGACAGGGTAACTATGGCTACACCTTC